The rows below give T cell receptor beta chains drawn from one sample of a study of OX40 agonist ivuxolimab in advanced cancers. The protocol was immunoSEQ multiplex PCR, while the TCRdb copy is restricted to in-frame clones and leaves out a portion. The sample lists tens of thousands of clones, around 86% occurring once. Sequencing used CD4+ or CD8+ T cells sorted from blood, obtained in a trial of the OX40 agonist ivuxolimab. Source of these receptors: an adult with an advanced solid tumor such as melanoma, head and neck, liver or kidney cancer. Both conserved end residues are part of each CDR3. A D gene is named only where the DNA matches it firmly. Not every row has a clone size; where given, it reads once, few, many or a size class.

CASVMTSGSYEQYF TGTGCTAGTGTCATGACTAGCGGGAGCTACGAGCAGTACTTC - TRBD2 TRBJ2-7 TRBV12-5
CASSQGLAGGSYEQYF TGTGCCAGCTCACAAGGACTAGCGGGAGGGTCCTACGAGCAGTACTTC - TRBD2 TRBJ2-7 TRBV18
CASSPSGRYTDTQYF TGTGCCAGCAGTCCTAGCGGGAGGTACACAGATACGCAGTATTTT - TRBD2 TRBJ2-3 TRBV5-6
CASSYTQYNQPQHF TGTGCCAGCAGTTACACTCAGTACAATCAGCCCCAGCATTTT - - TRBJ1-5 TRBV6-5
CAWSFRGSYEQYF TGTGCCTGGAGTTTCAGGGGGTCATACGAGCAGTACTTC few TRBD1 TRBJ2-7 TRBV30
CASSLGTRVEDEQYF TGTGCCAGCAGCTTAGGGACTAGGGTGGAGGACGAGCAGTACTTC - TRBD2 TRBJ2-7 TRBV7-9
CASSSRISGANVLTF TGTGCCAGCAGCTCAAGGATCTCTGGGGCCAACGTCCTGACTTTC few - TRBJ2-6 TRBV13
CASSTNTDTQYF TGTGCCAGCAGTACCAACACAGATACGCAGTATTTT - - TRBJ2-3 TRBV6-5
CASSYSGGYTGELFF TGTGCCAGCAGTTACTCTGGCGGTTACACCGGGGAGCTGTTTTTT - - TRBJ2-2 TRBV6-6
CASTLTAATNEKLFF TGTGCCAGCACCCTCACAGCTGCAACTAATGAAAAACTGTTTTTT - - TRBJ1-4 TRBV2
CASSPPLNTDTQYF TGTGCCAGCTCACCTCCATTGAACACAGATACGCAGTATTTT few - TRBJ2-3 TRBV18
CASSPADGGPGNTIYF TGTGCCAGCTCACCCGCGGACGGGGGGCCCGGAAACACCATATATTTT - - TRBJ1-3 TRBV18
CAWSGADTQYF TGTGCCTGGAGTGGGGCAGATACGCAGTATTTT once - TRBJ2-3 TRBV30
CASSKARRGYEQYF TGTGCCAGCAGCAAAGCGCGCAGGGGGTACGAGCAGTACTTC - - TRBJ2-7 TRBV21-1
CASSFGSTDTQYF TGTGCCAGCAGCTTTGGTAGCACAGATACGCAGTATTTT once - TRBJ2-3 TRBV5-6
CASSLLGTGLGETQYF TGCGCCAGCAGCTTGTTAGGGACAGGGCTTGGAGAGACCCAGTACTTC - TRBD1 TRBJ2-5 TRBV5-1
CASSGEGSGRSETQYF TGTGCCAGCAGCGGCGAGGGTAGCGGGAGATCAGAGACCCAGTACTTC - TRBD2 TRBJ2-5 TRBV5-4
CASSLLSGAIGNTIYF TGCGCCAGCAGCTTATTATCAGGGGCAATTGGAAACACCATATATTTT - - TRBJ1-3 TRBV5-1
CASSLSAPGGGTDTQYF TGTGCCAGCAGCTTATCTGCTCCGGGAGGAGGCACAGATACGCAGTATTTT - TRBD2 TRBJ2-3 TRBV7-3
CASRQGTGELFF TGTGCCAGCAGGCAGGGGACCGGGGAGCTGTTTTTT - - TRBJ2-2 TRBV6-5
CSAEGGPNEQFF TGCAGCGCCGAGGGGGGGCCCAATGAGCAGTTCTTC - - TRBJ2-1 TRBV29-1
CASSAFITSGSMYEQYF TGTGCCAGCAGCGCATTTATCACTAGCGGGTCCATGTACGAGCAGTACTTC - TRBD2 TRBJ2-7 TRBV2
CASSLSVLAGGTSSYEQYF TGCGCCAGCAGCTTGAGCGTCCTAGCGGGAGGCACGAGCTCCTACGAGCAGTACTTC - TRBD2 TRBJ2-7 TRBV5-1
CASSNGGDTYNEQFF TGTGCCAGCAGCAACGGAGGAGATACCTACAATGAGCAGTTCTTC - - TRBJ2-1 TRBV7-8
CASSLGTSGTDEQYF TGCGCCAGCAGCTTGGGTACTAGCGGGACAGACGAGCAGTACTTC - TRBD2 TRBJ2-7 TRBV5-1
CASSLRSSTGFNEQFF TGTGCCAGCAGCTTAAGATCTTCTACAGGGTTCAATGAGCAGTTCTTC once - TRBJ2-1 TRBV7-6
CASSPTSASGITGELFF TGCGCCAGCAGCCCCACCTCGGCCAGCGGGATTACCGGGGAGCTGTTTTTT - TRBD2 TRBJ2-2 TRBV5-1
CASSLAEGSNTGELFF TGTGCCAGCAGCTTAGCGGAGGGGTCGAACACCGGGGAGCTGTTTTTT - - TRBJ2-2 TRBV7-6
CATSRDLLAGGVETQYF TGTGCCACCAGCAGAGATTTACTAGCGGGAGGGGTGGAGACCCAGTACTTC once TRBD2 TRBJ2-5 TRBV15
CASNRQYHEQYF TGTGCCAGCAATCGGCAGTACCACGAGCAGTACTTC - - TRBJ2-7 TRBV6-1
CASSQTEAGASEQYF TGTGCCAGCAGCCAAACGGAGGCGGGAGCTAGTGAGCAGTACTTC - TRBD2 TRBJ2-7 TRBV7-8
CASSTGDQPQHF TGTGCCAGCAGCACAGGGGATCAGCCCCAGCATTTT - TRBD1 TRBJ1-5 TRBV7-9
CASNPDSTYNEQFF TGCGCCAGCAACCCGGACTCCACCTACAATGAGCAGTTCTTC - - TRBJ2-1 TRBV5-1
CASGTSGFKQFF TGCGCCAGCGGGACTAGCGGGTTTAAGCAGTTCTTC - TRBD2 TRBJ2-1 TRBV10-2
CASTSSRALFTEAFF TGTGCCAGCACGTCCTCGCGCGCGCTTTTTACTGAAGCTTTCTTT - - TRBJ1-1 TRBV27
CASSLISGTSGIGEQFF TGTGCCAGCAGTCTAATCAGCGGGACTAGCGGGATCGGTGAGCAGTTCTTC - TRBD2 TRBJ2-1 TRBV27
CASSYPIQPSPYEQYF TGTGCCAGCAGTTACCCTATCCAGCCCTCCCCGTACGAGCAGTACTTC - - TRBJ2-7 TRBV6-5
CSVEGWVGTEAFF TGCAGCGTTGAAGGGTGGGTGGGCACTGAAGCTTTCTTT - - TRBJ1-1 TRBV29-1
CASSPTGNEQFF TGTGCCAGCAGCCCGACCGGCAATGAGCAGTTCTTC - - TRBJ2-1 TRBV11-2
CASSEGQPNTEAFF TGTGCCAGCAGCGAAGGACAGCCCAACACTGAAGCTTTCTTT few - TRBJ1-1 TRBV7-3
CAWKAGAYNEQFF TGTGCCTGGAAAGCGGGCGCCTACAATGAGCAGTTCTTC few - TRBJ2-1 TRBV30
CASSVANYGYTF TGTGCCAGCAGTGTAGCTAACTATGGCTACACCTTC - - TRBJ1-2 TRBV28
CASSSSGTGANVLTF TGTGCCAGCAGTTCCTCCGGGACAGGGGCCAACGTCCTGACTTTC - - TRBJ2-6 TRBV27
CASSSLAGVAGELFF TGTGCCAGCAGCTCCCTAGCGGGAGTGGCCGGGGAGCTGTTTTTT - TRBD2 TRBJ2-2 TRBV7-2
CASSDNYEQYF TGCGCCAGCAGCGATAACTACGAGCAGTACTTC - - TRBJ2-7 TRBV5-1
CASTGDAYEQYF TGTGCCAGCACCGGCGATGCCTACGAGCAGTACTTC - - TRBJ2-7 TRBV2
CASSSTGATNEKLFF TGTGCCAGCAGCTCTACAGGAGCAACTAATGAAAAACTGTTTTTT - - TRBJ1-4 TRBV6-5
CASSLGLAGTFEQYF TGTGCCAGCAGCTTAGGACTAGCGGGAACTTTCGAGCAGTACTTC - TRBD2 TRBJ2-7 TRBV7-8
CASNGGYGFEETQYF TGCGCCAGCAACGGGGGGTACGGGTTCGAAGAGACCCAGTACTTC - TRBD2 TRBJ2-5 TRBV5-1
CASSPATSLYSYNEQFF TGTGCCAGCTCACCCGCAACGAGTCTTTACTCCTACAATGAGCAGTTCTTC - - TRBJ2-1 TRBV18
CAWRPGLAYEQFF TGTGCCTGGAGACCGGGACTAGCCTATGAGCAGTTCTTC - TRBD2 TRBJ2-1 TRBV30
CASSGLGKSPHEQYF TGTGCCAGCAGTGGGTTGGGGAAGTCGCCGCACGAGCAGTACTTC - - TRBJ2-7 TRBV2
CAWSVGGAGTQYF TGTGCCTGGAGTGTCGGGGGCGCGGGGACCCAGTACTTC - - TRBJ2-5 TRBV30
CASSLMASGTNEQFF TGCGCCAGCAGCTTGATGGCTAGCGGGACGAATGAGCAGTTCTTC - TRBD2 TRBJ2-1 TRBV5-1
CASSQEGRGSPLHF TGCGCCAGCAGCCAAGAAGGCCGGGGATCACCCCTCCACTTT - - TRBJ1-6 TRBV4-1